This T cell receptor (beta chain) originates from a study of blood T cell repertoires in COVID-19. Study background: The United States, Italy and Spain were the sources of the acute and convalescent COVID-19 samples. PBMCs, B-cell-depleted T cells, or T cells were the source of the cDNA or gDNA that made up the material.

Trimming shortened V by 0 bases and J by 3 bases, and 12 bases separated the two germline ends. This CDR3 has 15 amino acids. Germline V gene sequence: CDR1 MGHRA, CDR2 YSYEKL. As originally analysed: Researchers report that nucleated cell counts were estimated from reference gene primer amplification. TCRdb's copy holds only in-frame clones and misses some; the assay was immunoSEQ multiplex PCR. V and J calls and clone size come straight from that table; D and trimming were deduced from the DNA. The sample carries 55,000 to 85,000 clones, around 88% recorded once. The V and J genes are TRBV4-1 and TRBJ2-7, with D uncertain. The clonotype originates from a human donor in a cohort sampled during active COVID-19. Material: peripheral blood. In nucleotides, the CDR3 is TGCGCCAGCAGCCAAGAGGCGACATTCGGCTACGAGCAGTACTTC. Amino acids: CASSQEATFGYEQYF.